The sequence of this TCR beta chain was determined in a study of T cell changes during pregnancy in multiple sclerosis. Method: immunoSEQ multiplex PCR; TCRdb's copy keeps in-frame clones and lacks some. The data show tens of thousands of clones, 91% seen once. Trimming stripped 7 bases from V and 4 bases from J, with 19 bases between. Germline loops: CDR1 LNHDA, CDR2 SQIVND (reference sequence). This CDR3 contains 15 residues. This chain connects TRBV19 to TRBJ1-2; D may be TRBD1 (5 bases). The sequence derives from a female donor in good health, enrolled as a control in a pregnancy study. The sequencing used CD4+ T cells from peripheral blood mononuclear cells, collected in the third trimester of pregnancy. CDR3 nucleotides: TGTGCCAGTACTGGCGGGGCAAGACCAGGCTATGGCTACACCTTC. Its translation is CASTGGARPGYGYTF.